This T cell receptor beta chain was captured by sequencing in a study of radiation and T cells in renal cell carcinoma. Study conclusions and caveats: Without pretreatment biopsies, baseline tumor clonotype presence was undetermined.

Time point of the sample: blood 4 weeks post-SBRT, at nephrectomy. Treatment reported: 15 Gy SBRT to primary tumor, nephrectomy 4 weeks later. Nephrectomy followed 15 Gy stereotactic body radiation by 4 weeks. On this clone itself: Its antigen is not identified.

Only in-frame clones appear in the TCRdb table, and some are missing; sequencing was by immunoSEQ multiplex PCR. Among 140,000 to 150,000 clones listed, 86% were seen once. The sample in question was blood, obtained from a patient whose treatment included radiotherapy and nephrectomy. This receptor was taken from a woman aged 45-65 years with renal cell carcinoma.

CDR3 residues: CASNPGGYGYTF. The CDR3 nucleotides read TGTGCCAGCAACCCAGGGGGCTATGGCTACACCTTC. The chain combines TRBV28 with TRBJ1-2; 7 nucleotides align to TRBD1. Germline V gene lookup returns CDR1 MDHEN and CDR2 SYDVKM. J lost 4 bases, V lost 7 bases, and 3 bases had no gene match. There are 12 residues in the CDR3.